This T cell receptor (beta chain) originates from a study of cytomegalovirus exposure and HLA in healthy donors. The trim removed 5 bases at V and 3 bases at J, leaving 5 bases unmatched. The CDR3 loop spans 14 amino acids. Looked up from germline, CDR1 is LNHDA and CDR2 is SQIVND (reference sequence). Assay: immunoSEQ multiplex PCR; the TCRdb copy retains only in-frame clones and omits some. The sample carries approximately 150,000 clones, about nine tenths recorded once. The V call is TRBV19, the J call TRBJ2-3, with 7 bases fitting TRBD1. The sample consisted of PBMCs. The sequence came from a man aged 18 to 35 in good health and CMV-seropositive. DNA for the CDR3: TGTGCCAGTAGTCTTTGGGACAGAACAGATACGCAGTATTTT. It codes for CASSLWDRTDTQYF.